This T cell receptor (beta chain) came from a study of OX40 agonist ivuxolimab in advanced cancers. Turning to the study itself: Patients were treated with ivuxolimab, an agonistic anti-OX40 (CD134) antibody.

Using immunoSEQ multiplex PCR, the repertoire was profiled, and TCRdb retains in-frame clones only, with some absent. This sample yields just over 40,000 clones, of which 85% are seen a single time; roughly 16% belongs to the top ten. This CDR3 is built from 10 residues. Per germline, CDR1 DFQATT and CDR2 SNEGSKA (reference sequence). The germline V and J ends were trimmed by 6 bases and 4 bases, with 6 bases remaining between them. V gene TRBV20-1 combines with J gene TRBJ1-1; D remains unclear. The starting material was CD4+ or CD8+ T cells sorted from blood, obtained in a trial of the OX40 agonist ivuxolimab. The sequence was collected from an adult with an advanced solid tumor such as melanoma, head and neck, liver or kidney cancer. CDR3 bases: TGCAGTGCCCCCGCCACTGAAGCTTTCTTT. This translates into CSAPATEAFF.